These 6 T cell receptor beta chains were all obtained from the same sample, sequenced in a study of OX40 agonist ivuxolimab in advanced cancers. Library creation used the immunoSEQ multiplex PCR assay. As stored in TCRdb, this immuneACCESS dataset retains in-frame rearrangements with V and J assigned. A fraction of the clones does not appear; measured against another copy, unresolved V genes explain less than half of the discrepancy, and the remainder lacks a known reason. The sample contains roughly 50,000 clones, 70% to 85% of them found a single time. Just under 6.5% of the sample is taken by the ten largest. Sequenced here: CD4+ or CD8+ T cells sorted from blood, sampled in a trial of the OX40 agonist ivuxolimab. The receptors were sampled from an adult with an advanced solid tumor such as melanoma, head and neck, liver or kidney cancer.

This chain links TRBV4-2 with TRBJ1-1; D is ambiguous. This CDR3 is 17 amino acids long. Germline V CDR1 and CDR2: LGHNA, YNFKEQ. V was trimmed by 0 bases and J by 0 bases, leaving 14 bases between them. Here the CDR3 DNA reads TGTGCCAGCAGCCAAGATACTCAGCAGGCCCTGAACACTGAAGCTTTCTTT. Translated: CASSQDTQQALNTEAFF.

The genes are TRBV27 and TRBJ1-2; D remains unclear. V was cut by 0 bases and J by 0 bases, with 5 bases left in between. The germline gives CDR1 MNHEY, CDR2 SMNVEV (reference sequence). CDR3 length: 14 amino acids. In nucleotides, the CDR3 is TGTGCCAGCAGTTTATCCCCGGCTAACTATGGCTACACCTTC. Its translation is CASSLSPANYGYTF.

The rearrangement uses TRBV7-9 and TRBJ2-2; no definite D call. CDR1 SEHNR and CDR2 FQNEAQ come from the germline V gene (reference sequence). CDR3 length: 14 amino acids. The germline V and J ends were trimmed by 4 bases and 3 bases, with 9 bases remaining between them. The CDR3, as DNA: TGTGCCAGCAGCTCATCAAGATACACCGGGGAGCTGTTTTTT. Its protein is CASSSSRYTGELFF. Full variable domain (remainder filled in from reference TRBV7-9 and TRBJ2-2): DTGVSQNPRHKITKRGQNVTFRCDPISEHNRLYWYRQTLGQGPEFLTYFQNEAQLEKSRLLSDRFSAERPKGSFSTLEIQRTEQGDSAMYLCASSSSRYTGELFFGEGSRLTVL.

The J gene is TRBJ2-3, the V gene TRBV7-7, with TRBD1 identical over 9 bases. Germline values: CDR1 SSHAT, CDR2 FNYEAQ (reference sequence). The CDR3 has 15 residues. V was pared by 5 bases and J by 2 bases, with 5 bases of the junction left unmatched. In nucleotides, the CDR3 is TGTGCCAGCAGCCGTGGGACAGGGTTCACAGATACGCAGTATTTT. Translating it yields CASSRGTGFTDTQYF.

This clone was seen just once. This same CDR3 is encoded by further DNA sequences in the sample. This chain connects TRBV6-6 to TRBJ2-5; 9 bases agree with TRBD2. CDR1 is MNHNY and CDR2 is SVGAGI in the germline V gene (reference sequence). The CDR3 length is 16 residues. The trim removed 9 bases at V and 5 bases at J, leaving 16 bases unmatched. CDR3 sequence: CASSRARGGAEETQYF. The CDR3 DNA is TGTGCCAGTAGTAGAGCACGCGGGGGGGCTGAGGAGACCCAGTACTTC.

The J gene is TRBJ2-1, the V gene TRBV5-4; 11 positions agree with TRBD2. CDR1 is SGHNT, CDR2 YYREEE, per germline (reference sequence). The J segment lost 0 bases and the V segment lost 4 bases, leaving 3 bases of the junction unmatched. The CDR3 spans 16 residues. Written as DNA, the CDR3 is TGTGCCAGCAGCCTTAGCGGGGGGGCCTCCTACAATGAGCAGTTCTTC. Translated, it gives CASSLSGGASYNEQFF.